One T cell receptor (beta chain) is described in this entry. Its antigen is still unknown. CDR3 size: 15 residues. Germline loops: CDR1 SGHNT, CDR2 YYREEE (reference sequence). J was trimmed by 1 base and V by 0 bases; bases with no gene match: 1. The sample belongs to a study of cytomegalovirus exposure and HLA in healthy donors. In the study overall: Among the approximately 410 genotyped donors, around 81% were placed in the Caucasian-associated ancestry cluster.

Regarding the study as a whole: HLA-A and HLA-B allele assignments for most subjects were reportedly predicted accurately using TCR beta sequences.

Both 60 Vbeta primers and 13 Jbeta primers went into the PCR. Assay: immunoSEQ multiplex PCR; the TCRdb copy retains only in-frame clones and omits some. Among approximately 180,000 clones, around 80% were seen once, and the ten largest hold 13%. The chain carries TRBV5-4 and TRBJ2-5, with TRBD2 matching over 9 bases. The sequenced sample consisted of PBMCs. The origin of this receptor is a woman in her forties or fifties in good health and CMV-seropositive. The CDR3 sequence is CASSLGGGAQETQYF. DNA for the CDR3: TGTGCCAGCAGCTTGGGCGGGGGGGCCCAAGAGACCCAGTACTTC.